This entry lists 24 T cell receptor beta chains sequenced from one sample in a study of regulatory dendritic cells for organ transplantation. Profiling relied on immunoSEQ multiplex PCR, and the TCRdb table lists in-frame clones only, not all of them. In the table there are fewer than 40,000 clones, just over 90% of which are singletons. The sample consisted of naive CD8+ T cells from blood. The subset was: CD45RA+ naive T cells. The receptor set was obtained from a human donor in good health.

V is TRBV10-1 and J is TRBJ1-2, with D perhaps TRBD1 (5 bases). CDR3 length: 13 amino acids. Trimming took 4 bases from V and 7 from J, leaving 13 bases between them. CDR1 and CDR2 from the germline V gene are WNHNN and SYGVQD (reference sequence). The CDR3 DNA reads as TGCGCCAGCAGTGGAAGGGGTCGGTGTGGCTACACCTTC. Translation: CASSGRGRCGYTF.

The rearrangement links TRBV27 to TRBJ1-5; no reliable D call. The V and J ends lost 3 bases and 3 bases respectively, with 9 bases between them. CDR3 length: 14 residues. Germline V gene sequence: CDR1 MNHEY, CDR2 SMNVEV (reference sequence). The CDR3 nucleotides read TGTGCCAGCAGTTTCGCAGGAGACAATCAGCCCCAGCATTTT. The encoded protein is CASSFAGDNQPQHF.

This clone was seen a single time. The germline gene is not matched at one end of the junction; a read error may be the cause. The chain recombines TRBV9 with TRBJ2-3; D call uncertain. The CDR3 covers 10 residues. The germline gives CDR1 SGDLS, CDR2 YYNGEE. The CDR3 loop is CASSGVRPHF. In nucleotides, the CDR3 is TGTGCCAGCAGCGGGGTTCGACCCCATTTT.

This clone was detected only a few times. The chain carries TRBV5-4 and TRBJ1-1; TRBD1 is a possible D gene (6 bases). This CDR3 contains 15 residues. Trimming removed 0 bases from V and 2 bases from J, with 11 bases in between. Germline loops: CDR1 SGHNT, CDR2 YYREEE (reference sequence). CDR3: CASSLARQVNTEAFF. CDR3 bases: TGTGCCAGCAGCTTGGCCCGACAGGTTAACACTGAAGCTTTCTTT.

The chain carries TRBV28 and TRBJ2-5; 9 bases align to TRBD1. In germline, CDR1 is MDHEN, CDR2 SYDVKM. CDR3 length: 16 amino acids. Germline trimming cut 4 bases from V and 1 base from J; bases unmatched to any gene: 7. CDR3 amino acids: CASSSGQGPGQETQYF. The CDR3 coding sequence is TGTGCCAGCAGTTCAGGACAGGGGCCTGGCCAAGAGACCCAGTACTTC.

This chain links TRBV7-6 with TRBJ1-1; D is unresolved. The CDR3 consists of 13 residues. Trimming removed 6 bases at V and 6 bases at J, with 14 bases between. Germline V lookup: CDR1 SGHVS, CDR2 FNYEAQ. CDR3 bases: TGTGCCAGCAGGGAAGGGATCTACGCTGAAGCTTTCTTT. Residues: CASREGIYAEAFF. Filled out from reference TRBV7-6 and TRBJ1-1, the complete variable domain reads GAGVSQSPRYKVTKRGQDVALRCDPISGHVSLYWYRQALGQGPEFLTYFNYEAQQDKSGLPNDRFSAERPEGSISTLTIQRTEQRDSAMYRCASREGIYAEAFFGQGTRLTVV.

This clone showed up just once. The gene calls are TRBV28 and TRBJ2-7; TRBD2 matches at 8 bases. The ends lost 7 bases at V and 4 bases at J; junction bases unmatched: 9. The germline CDR1 and CDR2 sequences are MDHEN and SYDVKM. The CDR3 runs 14 residues. The CDR3: CASNEAGESYEQYF. CDR3 nucleotide sequence: TGTGCCAGCAATGAAGCGGGAGAATCGTACGAGCAGTACTTC.

The V gene is TRBV9, the J gene TRBJ1-1, with no clear D. CDR3 length: 13 residues. Germline V gives CDR1 SGDLS, CDR2 YYNGEE. V lost 4 bases and J lost 0, with 7 bases in between. The chain's CDR3 is CASSPPLNTEAFF. In nucleotides, the CDR3 is TGTGCCAGCAGCCCCCCCTTGAACACTGAAGCTTTCTTT.

In its sample, this clone was seen once. V and J are TRBV29-1 and TRBJ2-1; D is possibly TRBD2 (5 bases). V shed 1 base and J shed 0 bases, with 13 bases lying between them. The CDR3 is made up of 16 amino acids. Germline V gene data show CDR1 as SQVTM and CDR2 as ANQGSEA. The CDR3 sequence: CSVEGASGLSYNEQFF. The CDR3 DNA is TGCAGCGTTGAAGGGGCCAGCGGCCTCTCCTACAATGAGCAGTTCTTC.

The V call is TRBV7-6, the J call TRBJ1-4, with D possibly matching TRBD1 (6 bases). Germline V gene data show CDR1 as SGHVS and CDR2 as FNYEAQ. Trimming took 1 base from V and 7 from J, leaving 13 bases between them. The CDR3 sequence is 15 residues long. In DNA form, the CDR3 reads TGTGCCAGCAGCTTAGAAGGGGGTAGGATTGAAAAACTGTTTTTT. Protein product: CASSLEGGRIEKLFF.

This rearrangement joins TRBV4-3 to TRBJ2-2; no clear D gene. Trimming left V 1 base short and J 8 bases short, with 8 bases between. The CDR3 is 13 residues long. CDR1 is LGHNA and CDR2 is YSLEER in the germline V gene. The DNA of the CDR3 is TGCGCCAGCAGCCAAGTACTCGGGGGGGAGCTGTTTTTT. It is translated as CASSQVLGGELFF.

The gene calls are TRBV6-5 and TRBJ2-5; unclear D gene. This CDR3 is built from 15 residues. V shed 2 bases and J shed 0 bases, with 10 bases lying between them. Germline CDR1 reads MNHEY; CDR2 reads SVGAGI. CDR3 loop: CASSYPGEDQETQYF. The CDR3 DNA follows: TGTGCCAGCAGTTACCCAGGCGAAGACCAAGAGACCCAGTACTTC.

As regards this clone: The sample carries other DNA sequences with the same CDR3. The V and J genes are TRBV21-1 and TRBJ2-7; the D call of TRBD2 is as the table states it, not checked on the DNA. TRBV21-1 is marked as a pseudogene. The CDR3 is made up of 15 amino acids. This CDR3 is CASLGGTAGSYEQYF. CDR3 nucleotide sequence: TGTGCCAGTCTGGGTGGAACGGCGGGCTCCTACGAGCAGTACTTC.

The chain joins TRBV5-1 to TRBJ2-1, with D perhaps matching TRBD1 or TRBD2 (5 bases each). Germline assignment: CDR1 SGHRS and CDR2 YFSETQ. V dropped 4 bases and J dropped 3 bases, with 14 bases sitting between them. The CDR3 is 15 amino acids. CDR3 bases: TGCGCCAGCAGCGAAACCGGGACCGGCTACAATGAGCAGTTCTTC. It encodes CASSETGTGYNEQFF.

The rearrangement uses TRBV19 and TRBJ2-3; D gene unclear. Germline V gene data show CDR1 as LNHDA and CDR2 as SQIVND (reference sequence). The CDR3 covers 13 residues. The V gene lost 3 bases and the J gene lost 4 bases, with 8 bases spanning the gap. The CDR3 DNA follows: TGTGCCAGTAGTATCATCCCAGCAGATACGCAGTATTTT. It translates to CASSIIPADTQYF.

This rearrangement joins TRBV29-1 to TRBJ1-2; no reliable D call. This CDR3 has 13 amino acids. The germline V and J ends were trimmed by 3 bases and 2 bases, with 10 bases remaining between them. Germline-derived CDR1 and CDR2 are SQVTM and ANQGSEA. As DNA, the CDR3 is TGCAGCGTTGAGGAAGGAGTCAACTATGGCTACACCTTC. Translating gives CSVEEGVNYGYTF.

The chain employs TRBV5-4 and TRBJ1-1, with 8 bases aligning to TRBD1. The J segment lost 11 bases and the V segment lost 4 bases, leaving 7 bases of the junction unmatched. CDR1 is SGHNT and CDR2 is YYREEE in the germline V gene (reference sequence). The CDR3 contains 12 residues. The DNA for the CDR3 is TGTGCCAGCAGCCCAGGGGGCTTGGGGGCTTTCTTT. Encoded protein: CASSPGGLGAFF.

A single count supports this clone. The V gene is TRBV5-1, the J gene TRBJ1-4; D is unclear. CDR1 SGHRS and CDR2 YFSETQ come from the germline V gene. This CDR3 is built from 11 residues. V dropped 0 bases and J dropped 6 bases, with 0 bases sitting between them. This CDR3 reads CASSLDEKLFF. The CDR3 bases are TGCGCCAGCAGCTTGGATGAAAAACTGTTTTTT.

The chain is built from TRBV28 and TRBJ2-5; no clear D. The germline V and J ends were trimmed by 8 bases and 4 bases, with 8 bases remaining between them. CDR3 length equals 11 residues. The germline gives CDR1 MDHEN, CDR2 SYDVKM. CDR3 residues: CASVFSETQYF. The CDR3 nucleotides are TGTGCCAGCGTATTTTCAGAGACCCAGTACTTC.

A few counts support this clone. V and J are TRBV28 and TRBJ2-7; D ambiguous. V was trimmed by 2 bases and J by 4 bases, leaving 9 bases between them. CDR1 and CDR2 from the germline V gene are MDHEN and SYDVKM. The CDR3 has 13 residues. The CDR3 region has the DNA TGTGCCAGCAGTTTAGGCCCCTCATACGAGCAGTACTTC. Protein: CASSLGPSYEQYF.

This chain links TRBV6-6 with TRBJ2-5; D is unresolved. Trimming stripped 0 bases from V and 5 bases from J, with 13 bases between. There are 15 residues in the CDR3. The germline V gene encodes CDR1 MNHNY and CDR2 SVGAGI (reference sequence). The CDR3 bases are TGTGCCAGCAGTTACTCCACACCCCCTTGGGAGACCCAGTACTTC. Translating it yields CASSYSTPPWETQYF.

The chain has TRBV27 and TRBJ1-1; 10 positions match TRBD1. The germline gives CDR1 MNHEY, CDR2 SMNVEV (reference sequence). V shed 5 bases and J 8 bases; nucleotides not matched to a gene: 5. This CDR3 is 13 amino acids long. The CDR3 spells CASSLRTGGEAFF. The CDR3 nucleotides are TGTGCCAGCAGTCTCCGGACAGGGGGAGAAGCTTTCTTT.

This chain joins TRBV15 and TRBJ1-1; D remains ambiguous. Trimming cost V 7 bases and J 5 bases, with 14 bases left between them. Germline V gives CDR1 LNHNV, CDR2 YYDKDF (reference sequence). The CDR3 has 13 residues. This CDR3 is CATNPDGGTEAFF. The CDR3 region has the DNA TGTGCCACCAACCCGGACGGTGGGACTGAAGCTTTCTTT.

The rearrangement links TRBV7-8 to TRBJ2-3; 10 bases align to TRBD1. V dropped 4 bases and J dropped 1; count of bases not matched to a gene: 8. Germline CDR1 and CDR2: SGHVS and FQNEAQ. This CDR3 contains 17 residues. The CDR3 sequence: CASSSGGGTGGTDTQYF. The CDR3 DNA follows: TGTGCCAGCAGCTCCGGGGGTGGGACAGGGGGCACAGATACGCAGTATTTT.